One sample yielded the 11 T cell receptor beta chains listed below, sequenced in a study of T cells after yellow fever vaccination. TCRdb passed the 5' RACE reads through MiXCR, listing each CDR3 protein once. The table has hundreds of thousands of distinct CDR3 sequences, 4.1% seen once; the top ten hold around 23%. The sequences come from PBMCs, collected 5 days after the yellow fever booster vaccination. The receptor source for this set is a man between 18 and 35 years old who received the YFV17D yellow fever vaccine.

The CDR3 loop reads CASSYELRYSNQPQHF. In nucleotides, the CDR3 is TGTGCCAGCAGCTACGAGCTTCGGTATAGCAATCAGCCCCAGCATTTT. The rearrangement uses TRBV5-5 and TRBJ1-5; D remains unclear. Trimming removed 3 bases from V and 0 bases from J, with 13 bases in between. Germline V gene data show CDR1 as SGHKS and CDR2 as YYEKEE (reference sequence). This CDR3 is built from 16 residues.

V usage is TRBV10-2 and J usage is TRBJ1-4; a weak D match, TRBD1 (5 bases). The V and J ends lost 4 bases and 7 bases respectively, with 10 bases between them. Germline V gives CDR1 WSHSY, CDR2 SAAADI. The CDR3 is 13 residues long. As DNA, the CDR3 is TGCGCCAGCAGTGTAGACAGCCGTGAAAAACTGTTTTTT. This codes for CASSVDSREKLFF.

This sequence joins TRBV2 and TRBJ2-2, with D perhaps TRBD1 (6 bases). There are 15 residues in the CDR3. In germline, CDR1 is SNHLY, CDR2 FYNNEI. V lost 6 bases to trimming and J lost 2 bases, with 13 bases between them. The CDR3 reads CASSPRGANTGELFF. The CDR3 region has the DNA TGTGCCAGCAGCCCCAGGGGCGCAAACACCGGGGAGCTGTTTTTT.

This clonotype appeared a few times. The chain carries TRBV18 and TRBJ1-2, with TRBD1 matching over 9 bases. This CDR3 is built from 17 residues. The V gene end was trimmed by 1 base and the J gene end by 2 bases; junction bases not matched to a gene: 8. Per germline, CDR1 KGHSH and CDR2 LQKENI. The CDR3 DNA reads TGTGCCAGCTCACCACGGCTCGGACAGGGGCAAAACTATGGCTACACCTTC. It translates to CASSPRLGQGQNYGYTF.

This clonotype occurred a few times. The V and J genes are TRBV29-1 and TRBJ1-2, with TRBD1 matching 7 bases. The V and J ends lost 8 bases and 6 bases, in that order; junction bases with no gene match: 6. The CDR3 length is 11 residues. Germline loops: CDR1 SQVTM, CDR2 ANQGSEA. The CDR3 region has the DNA TGCAGCAGCTTCACAGGGGATGGCTACACCTTC. Amino acids: CSSFTGDGYTF.

This clonotype was seen ten or more times. The chain combines TRBV5-1 with TRBJ2-5; D is possibly TRBD1 or TRBD2 (6 bases each). The germline gives CDR1 SGHRS, CDR2 YFSETQ. The CDR3 is 14 amino acids. The V end lost 0 bases, the J end lost 3 bases, and 9 bases lay between the germline ends. The DNA of the CDR3 is TGCGCCAGCAGCTTGGGGGGGGCTGAAGAGACCCAGTACTTC. This codes for CASSLGGAEETQYF. The full variable domain, in which reference TRBV5-1 and TRBJ2-5 provide the parts outside the CDR3, is KAGVTQTPRYLIKTRGQQVTLSCSPISGHRSVSWYQQTPGQGLQFLFEYFSETQRNKGNFPGRFSGRQFSNSRSEMNVSTLELGDSALYLCASSLGGAEETQYFGPGTRLLVL.

The chain has TRBV11-1 and TRBJ2-7; 10 nucleotides agree with TRBD1. CDR1 and CDR2 from the germline V gene are SGHAT and FQDESV (reference sequence). This CDR3 region has 15 residues. Unmatched junction bases numbered 2, after V lost 1 base and J lost 2 bases. CDR3 nucleotide sequence: TGTGCCAGCAGCTTAGGACAGGGGGCAACCTACGAGCAGTACTTC. Protein sequence: CASSLGQGATYEQYF.

This clonotype appeared a few times. The chain recombines TRBV11-2 with TRBJ2-3, with D tentatively TRBD2 (6 bases). The CDR3 runs to 17 residues. V lost 3 bases, J lost 0 bases, and 16 bases lay in between. CDR1 SGHAT and CDR2 FQNNGV come from the germline V gene. This CDR3 is CASSLRRLAHSTDTQYF. The CDR3 nucleotides read TGTGCCAGCAGCTTGAGGAGGCTAGCGCATAGCACAGATACGCAGTATTTT.

The chain has TRBV27 and TRBJ1-6; D is uncertain. This CDR3 comprises 14 residues. Germline V gives CDR1 MNHEY, CDR2 SMNVEV (reference sequence). V gave up 5 bases and J gave up 0 bases, with 5 bases separating them. The CDR3 loop reads CASSISSYNSPLHF. The CDR3 bases are TGTGCCAGCAGTATTAGCTCCTATAATTCACCCCTCCACTTT.

There are many counts of this clonotype. This chain joins TRBV7-2 and TRBJ1-2; unclear D gene. Trimming removed 2 bases at V and 4 bases at J, with 11 bases between. CDR1 and CDR2 (germline): SGHTA, FQGNSA. The CDR3 runs 14 residues. This CDR3 reads CASSLSSPGYGYTF. DNA for the CDR3: TGTGCCAGCAGCTTAAGTTCTCCGGGCTATGGCTACACCTTC.

This clonotype came up many times. This sequence joins TRBV20-1 and TRBJ1-2; D unresolved. Trimming left V 7 bases short and J 0 bases short, with 6 bases between. CDR1 and CDR2 (germline): DFQATT, SNEGSKA (reference sequence). The CDR3 consists of 11 residues. The chain's CDR3 is CSVHANYGYTF. The CDR3 DNA is TGCAGTGTCCACGCTAACTATGGCTACACCTTC.